The clone carrying this T cell receptor beta chain came up a few times. Its target is not known. The time point was: newly diagnosed GD, antithyroid drugs for less than 3 months. Construction of the TCR library relied on RNA isolated from PBMCs. The source of the sample is a study of regulatory T cells in long-lasting Graves disease. Findings of the study overall: Possibly, accuracy suffered from the small sample size. Newly diagnosed Graves' patients had higher TCR diversity than persistent ones. Persistent disease was characterized by preferential usage of TRBV28, TRBJ1-2 and TRBJ2-5.

According to the study, TCR beta libraries were built with iRepertoire HTBI primers and CDR3-region Arm-PCR. TCRdb re-called the multiplex PCR reads through MiXCR, storing one row per CDR3 protein. The data contain over 350,000 distinct CDR3 sequences, 12% to 15% of them seen just once; the ten biggest clones take up roughly 18%. Germline lookup yields CDR1 SGHRS and CDR2 YFSETQ. The CDR3 totals 15 residues. The junction had 9 bases not matched to a gene; V was cut back by 4 bases and J by 4 bases. This same sample was also taken into another study, of T cells in Graves' hyperthyroidism and ophthalmopathy.

The TCR was taken from a woman in her fifties or sixties with Graves disease. The chain combines TRBV5-1 with TRBJ1-2; 8 bases agree with TRBD1. The sequencing here drew on peripheral blood mononuclear cells (PBMCs), taken at new diagnosis, from a patient treated with antithyroid drugs. This chain's CDR3 is CASSLRITGGYGYTF. The CDR3 DNA is TGCGCCAGCAGCCTGAGGATCACAGGGGGCTATGGCTACACCTTC.